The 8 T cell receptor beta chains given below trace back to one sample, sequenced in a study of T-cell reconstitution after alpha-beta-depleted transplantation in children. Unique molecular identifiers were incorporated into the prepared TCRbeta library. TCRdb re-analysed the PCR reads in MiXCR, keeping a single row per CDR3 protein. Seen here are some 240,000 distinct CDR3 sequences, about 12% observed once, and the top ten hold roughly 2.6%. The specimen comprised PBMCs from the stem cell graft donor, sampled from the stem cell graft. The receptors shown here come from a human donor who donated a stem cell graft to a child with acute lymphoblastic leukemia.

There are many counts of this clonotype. The CDR3 loop is CSARGLRQYYGYTF. As DNA, the CDR3 is TGCAGTGCTAGAGGGCTCAGACAGTACTATGGCTACACCTTC. The chain has TRBV20-1 and TRBJ1-2; possible D gene TRBD1, 5 bases. V lost 1 base to trimming and J lost 3 bases, with 12 bases between them. Germline values: CDR1 DFQATT, CDR2 SNEGSKA (reference sequence). This CDR3 spans 14 amino acids.

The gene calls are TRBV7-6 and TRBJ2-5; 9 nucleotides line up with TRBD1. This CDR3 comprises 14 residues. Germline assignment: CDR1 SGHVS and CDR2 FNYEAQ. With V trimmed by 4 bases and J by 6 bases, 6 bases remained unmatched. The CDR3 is CASSYSGTGKTQYF. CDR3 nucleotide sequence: TGTGCCAGCAGCTACTCCGGGACAGGGAAGACCCAGTACTTC.

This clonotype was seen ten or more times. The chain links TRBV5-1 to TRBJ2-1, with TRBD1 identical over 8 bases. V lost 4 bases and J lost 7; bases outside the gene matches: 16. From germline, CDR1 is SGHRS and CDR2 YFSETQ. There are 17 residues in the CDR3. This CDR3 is CASSEFIGTGSFNEQFF. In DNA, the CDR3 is TGCGCCAGCAGCGAATTTATAGGGACAGGCTCTTTTAATGAGCAGTTCTTC. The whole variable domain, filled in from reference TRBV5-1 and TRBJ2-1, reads KAGVTQTPRYLIKTRGQQVTLSCSPISGHRSVSWYQQTPGQGLQFLFEYFSETQRNKGNFPGRFSGRQFSNSRSEMNVSTLELGDSALYLCASSEFIGTGSFNEQFFGPGTRLTVL.

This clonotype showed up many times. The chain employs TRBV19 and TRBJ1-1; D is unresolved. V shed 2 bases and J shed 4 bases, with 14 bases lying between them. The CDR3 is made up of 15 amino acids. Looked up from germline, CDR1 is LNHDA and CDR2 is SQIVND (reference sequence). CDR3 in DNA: TGTGCCAGTAGTATAAAAGGAACCTTTGGCACTGAAGCTTTCTTT. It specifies CASSIKGTFGTEAFF. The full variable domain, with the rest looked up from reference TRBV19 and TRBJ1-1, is DGGITQSPKYLFRKEGQNVTLSCEQNLNHDAMYWYRQDPGQGLRLIYYSQIVNDFQKGDIAEGYSVSREKKESFPLTVTSAQKNPTAFYLCASSIKGTFGTEAFFGQGTRLTVV.

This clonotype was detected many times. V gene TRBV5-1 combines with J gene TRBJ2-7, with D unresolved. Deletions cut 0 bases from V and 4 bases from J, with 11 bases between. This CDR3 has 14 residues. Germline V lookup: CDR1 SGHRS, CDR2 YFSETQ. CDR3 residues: CASSLEETKYEQYF. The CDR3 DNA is TGCGCCAGCAGCTTGGAAGAGACAAAGTACGAGCAGTACTTC.

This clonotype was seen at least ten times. CDR3 residues: CATSGLGDEQYF. The CDR3 DNA reads TGTGCCACCAGTGGATTGGGCGACGAGCAGTACTTC. The V and J genes are TRBV24-1 and TRBJ2-7; D is unresolved. Between the trimmed V and J ends, which lost 5 bases and 5 bases, there was a span of 9 bases. Germline lookup yields CDR1 KGHDR and CDR2 SFDVKD. The CDR3 is made up of 12 amino acids.

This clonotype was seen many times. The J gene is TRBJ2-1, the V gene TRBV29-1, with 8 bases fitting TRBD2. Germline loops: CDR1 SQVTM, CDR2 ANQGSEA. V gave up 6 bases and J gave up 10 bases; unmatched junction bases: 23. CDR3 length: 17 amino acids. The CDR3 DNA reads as TGCAGCGTCAACGGAGGCTCGGCGGGAGGCGCTTTGTTCGAGCAGTTCTTC. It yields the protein CSVNGGSAGGALFEQFF.

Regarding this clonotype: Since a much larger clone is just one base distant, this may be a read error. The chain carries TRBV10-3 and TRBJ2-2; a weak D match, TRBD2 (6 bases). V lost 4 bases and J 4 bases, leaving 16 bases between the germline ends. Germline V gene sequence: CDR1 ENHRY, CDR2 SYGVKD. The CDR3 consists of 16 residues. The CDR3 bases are TGTGCCATCAGTGGGTCGGGCCTAGCGACCACCGGGGAGCTGTTTTTT. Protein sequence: CAISGSGLATTGELFF.